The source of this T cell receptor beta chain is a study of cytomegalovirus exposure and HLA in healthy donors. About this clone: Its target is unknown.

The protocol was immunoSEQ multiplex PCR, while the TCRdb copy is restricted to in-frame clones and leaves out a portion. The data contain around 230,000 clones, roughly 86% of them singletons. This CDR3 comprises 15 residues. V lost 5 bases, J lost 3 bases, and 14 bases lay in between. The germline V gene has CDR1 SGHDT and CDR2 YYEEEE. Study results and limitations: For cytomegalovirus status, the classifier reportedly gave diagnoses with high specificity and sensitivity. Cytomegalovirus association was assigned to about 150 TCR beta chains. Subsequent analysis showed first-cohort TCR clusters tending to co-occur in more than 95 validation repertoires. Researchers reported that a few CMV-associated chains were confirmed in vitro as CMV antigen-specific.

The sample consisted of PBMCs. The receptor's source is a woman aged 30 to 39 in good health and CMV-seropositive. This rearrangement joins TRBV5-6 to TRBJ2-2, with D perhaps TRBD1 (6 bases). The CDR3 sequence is CASSYRDTDTGELFF. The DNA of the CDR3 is TGTGCCAGCAGTTACCGGGACACTGACACCGGGGAGCTGTTTTTT.